The entry below describes one T cell receptor beta chain. Clones were sequenced by immunoSEQ multiplex PCR, and TCRdb holds only the in-frame ones, with some missing. The sample lists roughly 400,000 clones; around nine tenths were seen once. The data derive from a study of control samples from healthy donors and cancer patients. The origin of this receptor is a man between 40 and 49 years old with head and neck cancer. Sequencing input: PBMCs.

Written as DNA, the CDR3 is TGTGCCAGCAGTTTCGTAGTTTTCGGGGACAGAGACACAGATACGCAGTATTTT. This sequence encodes CASSFVVFGDRDTDTQYF. The chain uses TRBV27 and TRBJ2-3; 7 nucleotides align to TRBD1. The CDR3 length is 18 residues. Germline values: CDR1 MNHEY, CDR2 SMNVEV (reference sequence). Unmatched junction bases numbered 14, after V lost 3 bases and J lost 2 bases.